This T cell receptor beta chain was observed in a study of Ad26.COV2.S vaccination and SARS-CoV-2 variants. Study at large: A COV1001 Ad26.COV2.S trial-arm participant provided the sample. Dosing was one shot or two shots 56 days apart. The study's findings and limits: The TCR-based breadth and depth measures might underestimate overall T cell responses. Vaccine and placebo groups showed comparable non-spike TCR breadth.

Treatment specified: over 15 received Ad26.COV2.S at low or high dose, single or two shots; 5 received placebo; per-sample allocation not given. Vaccine and placebo recipients were sampled on day 63 after the first injection. About this clone itself: Antigen: not known.

Germline V CDR1 and CDR2: SGHVS, FNYEAQ. There are 15 residues in the CDR3. Trimming took off 5 bases at V and 1 base at J, with 12 bases between the two ends. The assay was immunoSEQ multiplex PCR, and TCRdb's table has in-frame clones only and misses some. Of some 250,000 clones in the sample, approximately 88% are singletons; the top ten hold over 8.5%. The chain recombines TRBV7-6 with TRBJ2-1; no clear D. The TCR was taken from a person aged 18 to 59 who received the Ad26.COV2.S COVID-19 vaccine or a placebo. Source: peripheral blood, taken in a trial of Ad26.COV2.S vaccine versus placebo. CDR3 DNA sequence: TGTGCCAGCAGCCAGAAGGCGACTTCCTACAATGAGCAGTTCTTC. Translation: CASSQKATSYNEQFF.